Described below is a single T cell receptor (beta chain) sequence and its context. The antigen is undetermined. The V gene end was trimmed by 0 bases and the J gene end by 3 bases; junction bases not matched to a gene: 1. This CDR3 spans 14 amino acids. Looked up from germline, CDR1 is LGHNA and CDR2 is YNFKEQ. A multiplex PCR was run with 60 Vbeta primers and 13 Jbeta primers. In the authors' methods: An analysis performed later counted 73 million or so unique TCR beta chains (around 10 million of them shared). Using immunoSEQ multiplex PCR, the repertoire was profiled, and TCRdb retains in-frame clones only, with some absent. V and J calls and clone size are copied from that table; D and trimming were computed from the DNA. This repertoire shows 85,000 to 90,000 clones, 85% found once; its top ten account for about 7.2%. The source of the sample is a study of cytomegalovirus exposure and HLA in healthy donors. Study-level points and caveats: Later on, a genetic analysis was performed. It linked a missense variant in DCLRE1C with V- and J-gene trimming of TCR beta. The study listed under 200 cytomegalovirus-associated TCR beta chains.

This receptor was taken from a man aged 40-49 years in good health and CMV-seropositive. Sequencing was performed on PBMCs. This chain links TRBV4-2 with TRBJ2-5; TRBD1 agrees at 7 bases. CDR3 in DNA: TGTGCCAGCAGCCAAGATCAGGGGGAAGAGACCCAGTACTTC. Encoded protein: CASSQDQGEETQYF.